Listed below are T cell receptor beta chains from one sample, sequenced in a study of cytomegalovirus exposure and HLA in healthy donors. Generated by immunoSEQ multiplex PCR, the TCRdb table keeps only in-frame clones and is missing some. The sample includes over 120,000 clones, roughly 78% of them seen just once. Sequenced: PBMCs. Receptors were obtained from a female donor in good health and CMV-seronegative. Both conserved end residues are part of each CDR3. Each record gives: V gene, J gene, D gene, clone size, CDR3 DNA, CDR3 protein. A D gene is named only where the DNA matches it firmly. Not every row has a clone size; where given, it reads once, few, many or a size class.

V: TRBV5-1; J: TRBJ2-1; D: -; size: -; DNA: TGCGCCAGCAGCCAGGACAGAGGCTCCTACAATGAGCAGTTCTTC; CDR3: CASSQDRGSYNEQFF
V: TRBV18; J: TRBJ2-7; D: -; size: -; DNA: TGTGCCAGCTCACCAGCCTACAGTTACGAGCAGTACTTC; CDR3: CASSPAYSYEQYF
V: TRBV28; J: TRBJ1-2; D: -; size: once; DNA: TGTGCCAGCAGTACAGGGACCCATGGCTACACCTTC; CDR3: CASSTGTHGYTF
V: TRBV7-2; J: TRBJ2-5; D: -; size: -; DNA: TGTGCCAGCAGCCCCCAGGGGGGAGTGAGGGAGACCCAGTACTTC; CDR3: CASSPQGGVRETQYF
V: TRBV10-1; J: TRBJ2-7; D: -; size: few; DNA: TGCGCCAGCAGTCCCGACTCGGTCCGCGAGCAGTACTTC; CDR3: CASSPDSVREQYF
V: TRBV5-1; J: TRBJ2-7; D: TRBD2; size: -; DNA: TGCGCCAGCAGCCTCTCCGGGACTAGCAACGAGCAGTACTTC; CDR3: CASSLSGTSNEQYF
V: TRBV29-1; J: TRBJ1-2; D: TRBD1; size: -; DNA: TGCAGCGTTGAAACTCTATTCCGGGACAGGATAACAATAAACTATGGCTACACCTTC; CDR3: CSVETLFRDRITINYGYTF
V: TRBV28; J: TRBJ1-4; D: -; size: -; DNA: TGTGCCAGCAGTTTATTTGTGGGCTATGGTGAAAAACTGTTTTTT; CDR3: CASSLFVGYGEKLFF
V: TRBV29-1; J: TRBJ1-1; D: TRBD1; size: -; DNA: TGCAGCGTCTCCGGGACAGGGGGGATGAACACTGAAGCTTTCTTT; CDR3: CSVSGTGGMNTEAFF
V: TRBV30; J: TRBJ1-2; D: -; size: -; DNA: TGTGCCTGGAGTGTAGACCATAAACTCATAAAAGGGACACGGGACGATGGCTACACCTTC; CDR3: CAWSVDHKLIKGTRDDGYTF
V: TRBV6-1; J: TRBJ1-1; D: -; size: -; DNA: TGTGCCAGCAGTGCTTGGGGGCGACCGAACACTGAAGCTTTCTTT; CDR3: CASSAWGRPNTEAFF
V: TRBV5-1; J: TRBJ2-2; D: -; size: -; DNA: TGCGCCAGCAGCTTGAGGGACTCAAACACCGGGGAGCTGTTTTTT; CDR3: CASSLRDSNTGELFF
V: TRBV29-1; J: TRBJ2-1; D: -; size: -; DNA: TGCAGCGTTGAACAGGGAAGCTACAATGAGCAGTTCTTC; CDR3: CSVEQGSYNEQFF
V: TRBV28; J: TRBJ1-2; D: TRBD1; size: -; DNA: TGTGCCAGCAGCGAACAGGGGACCGGTGGCTACACCTTC; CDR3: CASSEQGTGGYTF
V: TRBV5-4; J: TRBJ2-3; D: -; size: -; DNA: TGTGCCAGCAGCCCTCAGAGGACAGATACGCAGTATTTT; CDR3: CASSPQRTDTQYF
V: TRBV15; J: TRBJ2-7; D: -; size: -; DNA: TGTGCCACCAGCAGGGCCACGGGACTTTCCTACGAGCAGTACTTC; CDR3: CATSRATGLSYEQYF